This is a list of T cell receptor beta chains from one sample in a study of control samples from healthy donors and cancer patients. Some clones are missing from TCRdb's copy, which holds only in-frame ones; the method was immunoSEQ multiplex PCR. The sample contains over 150,000 clones, about nine tenths of which appear only once. Sequencing input: blood. These receptors were collected from a woman in her forties in good health. Both conserved end residues are part of each CDR3. Each record gives: clone size, V gene, J gene, D gene, CDR3 protein, CDR3 DNA. D genes are given only for firm matches. Size is stated for part of the rows, as once, few or many counts, or as a class when the clone is expanded.

>.|TRBV6-5|TRBJ1-3|.
CASSYSSILSGNTIYF
TGTGCCAGCAGTTACTCCTCAATTCTCTCTGGAAACACCATATATTTT
>.|TRBV9|TRBJ1-5|TRBD1
CASSVTGAINQPQHF
TGTGCCAGCAGCGTGACAGGGGCGATAAATCAGCCCCAGCATTTT
>.|TRBV5-6|TRBJ2-5|.
CASSSLTSGGETQYF
TGTGCCAGCAGCTCCTTGACTAGTGGGGGGGAGACCCAGTACTTC
>.|TRBV7-2|TRBJ1-3|.
CASSLVGSGNTIYF
TGTGCCAGCAGCTTAGTCGGTTCTGGAAACACCATATATTTT
>.|TRBV2|TRBJ1-2|TRBD1
CASRPPDRVYGYTF
TGTGCCAGCAGGCCCCCGGACAGGGTCTATGGCTACACCTTC
>.|TRBV5-6|TRBJ2-2|.
CASSSTGELFF
TGTGCCAGCAGCTCCACCGGGGAGCTGTTTTTT
>once|TRBV4-1|TRBJ1-2|.
CASSQVQEGYGYTF
TGCGCCAGCAGCCAAGTACAGGAAGGCTATGGCTACACCTTC
>once|TRBV6-5|TRBJ1-1|.
CASSLRERNTEAFF
TGTGCCAGCAGTCTCAGGGAAAGGAACACTGAAGCTTTCTTT
>once|TRBV10-3|TRBJ1-3|.
CAIRHTGTGNTIYF
TGTGCCATCAGACACACAGGGACTGGAAACACCATATATTTT
>.|TRBV20-1|TRBJ1-1|.
CSAGGNTEAFF
TGCAGTGCTGGAGGGAACACTGAAGCTTTCTTT
>.|TRBV14|TRBJ2-3|.
CASSQDFGVGNTDTQYF
TGTGCCAGCAGCCAAGATTTCGGGGTGGGAAACACAGATACGCAGTATTTT
>.|TRBV15|TRBJ1-6|TRBD1
CATSRGTGNSPLHF
TGTGCCACCAGCAGAGGGACAGGGAATTCACCCCTCCACTTT
>.|TRBV11-2|TRBJ1-4|TRBD1
CASSPNTGATNEKLFF
TGTGCCAGCAGCCCTAACACAGGGGCCACTAATGAAAAACTGTTTTTT
>.|TRBV6-2/TRBV6-3|TRBJ2-3|.
CASSYSWTATDTQYF
TGTGCCAGCAGTTATTCCTGGACAGCCACAGATACGCAGTATTTT
>.|TRBV5-6|TRBJ2-7|TRBD1
CASSHWDRGYEQYF
TGTGCCAGCAGCCACTGGGACAGGGGTTACGAGCAGTACTTC
>.|TRBV9|TRBJ2-3|TRBD2
CASSGGFSTDTQYF
TGTGCTAGCAGCGGGGGCTTTAGCACAGATACGCAGTATTTT
>.|TRBV5-3|TRBJ1-6|.
CARSSGRQEDSPLHF
TGTGCCAGAAGCTCAGGGAGACAGGAGGATTCACCCCTCCACTTT
>once|TRBV7-9|TRBJ2-3|.
CASSFGGATDTQYF
TGTGCCAGCAGCTTTGGGGGGGCCACAGATACGCAGTATTTT
>.|TRBV6-1|TRBJ2-7|.
CASSEFQGPYEQYF
TGTGCCAGCAGTGAATTTCAGGGGCCCTACGAGCAGTACTTC
>once|TRBV13|TRBJ2-7|.
CASSLGTSYEQYF
TGTGCCAGCAGCTTAGGGACCTCCTACGAGCAGTACTTC
>.|TRBV3-1/TRBV3-2|TRBJ2-3|TRBD2
CASSPRSGTSGVGTQYF
TGTGCCAGCAGCCCTCGAAGCGGGACTAGCGGGGTCGGGACGCAGTATTTT
>.|TRBV4-1|TRBJ1-1|.
CASSQEFRDGTEAFF
TGCGCCAGCAGCCAAGAATTCCGGGATGGGACTGAAGCTTTCTTT
>.|TRBV3-1/TRBV3-2|TRBJ2-7|.
CASTQGGRLKEQYF
TGTGCCAGCACGCAGGGGGGGCGGTTGAAGGAGCAGTACTTC
>.|TRBV3-1/TRBV3-2|TRBJ1-5|TRBD1
CASSPFGTGSGQPQHF
TGTGCCAGCAGCCCCTTTGGGACAGGGAGTGGTCAGCCCCAGCATTTT
>few|TRBV3-1/TRBV3-2|TRBJ2-5|.
CASSYQRDSGGETQYF
TGTGCCAGCAGCTACCAACGGGACTCCGGTGGTGAGACCCAGTACTTC
>once|TRBV5-6|TRBJ2-3|TRBD2
CASSYASGGTDTQYF
TGTGCCAGCAGCTATGCTAGCGGGGGCACAGATACGCAGTATTTT
>.|TRBV2|TRBJ2-7|.
CASSPPTSIHEQYF
TGTGCCAGCAGTCCTCCGACTTCAATTCACGAGCAGTACTTC